This T cell receptor beta chain was obtained from a study of radiotherapy plus CTLA-4 blockade in lung cancer. As for the study in general: Objective response was observed in roughly 20% of patients, and disease control in just over 30%.

Chemo-refractory metastatic non-small-cell lung cancer patients received focal radiation with ipilimumab CTLA-4 blockade. Notes on this clone: The antigen is undetermined.

Findings and limits, study-wide: Best predicting response, reportedly, were early blood T cell clone dynamics, with interferon-beta. Following radiotherapy plus ipilimumab, tumor-derived TCR clones expanded in the blood.

Trimming took 7 bases from V and 3 from J; bases not matched to a gene: 5. This CDR3 spans 14 amino acids. Germline assignment: CDR1 MDHEN and CDR2 SYDVKM. Measured with immunoSEQ multiplex PCR; TCRdb has only the in-frame clones, and not every one. The table includes roughly 62,000 clones, 60% to 80% detected once. The chain is built from TRBV28 and TRBJ2-7, with 11 positions matching TRBD2. This TCR was sampled from a human donor with non-small cell lung cancer who had a complete response to radiotherapy plus ipilimumab. Sequenced here: peripheral blood, sampled from a patient treated with radiotherapy plus ipilimumab. CDR3 coding DNA: TGTGCCAGCACCTCGGGGACTAGCGGCTACGAGCAGTACTTC. Protein: CASTSGTSGYEQYF.